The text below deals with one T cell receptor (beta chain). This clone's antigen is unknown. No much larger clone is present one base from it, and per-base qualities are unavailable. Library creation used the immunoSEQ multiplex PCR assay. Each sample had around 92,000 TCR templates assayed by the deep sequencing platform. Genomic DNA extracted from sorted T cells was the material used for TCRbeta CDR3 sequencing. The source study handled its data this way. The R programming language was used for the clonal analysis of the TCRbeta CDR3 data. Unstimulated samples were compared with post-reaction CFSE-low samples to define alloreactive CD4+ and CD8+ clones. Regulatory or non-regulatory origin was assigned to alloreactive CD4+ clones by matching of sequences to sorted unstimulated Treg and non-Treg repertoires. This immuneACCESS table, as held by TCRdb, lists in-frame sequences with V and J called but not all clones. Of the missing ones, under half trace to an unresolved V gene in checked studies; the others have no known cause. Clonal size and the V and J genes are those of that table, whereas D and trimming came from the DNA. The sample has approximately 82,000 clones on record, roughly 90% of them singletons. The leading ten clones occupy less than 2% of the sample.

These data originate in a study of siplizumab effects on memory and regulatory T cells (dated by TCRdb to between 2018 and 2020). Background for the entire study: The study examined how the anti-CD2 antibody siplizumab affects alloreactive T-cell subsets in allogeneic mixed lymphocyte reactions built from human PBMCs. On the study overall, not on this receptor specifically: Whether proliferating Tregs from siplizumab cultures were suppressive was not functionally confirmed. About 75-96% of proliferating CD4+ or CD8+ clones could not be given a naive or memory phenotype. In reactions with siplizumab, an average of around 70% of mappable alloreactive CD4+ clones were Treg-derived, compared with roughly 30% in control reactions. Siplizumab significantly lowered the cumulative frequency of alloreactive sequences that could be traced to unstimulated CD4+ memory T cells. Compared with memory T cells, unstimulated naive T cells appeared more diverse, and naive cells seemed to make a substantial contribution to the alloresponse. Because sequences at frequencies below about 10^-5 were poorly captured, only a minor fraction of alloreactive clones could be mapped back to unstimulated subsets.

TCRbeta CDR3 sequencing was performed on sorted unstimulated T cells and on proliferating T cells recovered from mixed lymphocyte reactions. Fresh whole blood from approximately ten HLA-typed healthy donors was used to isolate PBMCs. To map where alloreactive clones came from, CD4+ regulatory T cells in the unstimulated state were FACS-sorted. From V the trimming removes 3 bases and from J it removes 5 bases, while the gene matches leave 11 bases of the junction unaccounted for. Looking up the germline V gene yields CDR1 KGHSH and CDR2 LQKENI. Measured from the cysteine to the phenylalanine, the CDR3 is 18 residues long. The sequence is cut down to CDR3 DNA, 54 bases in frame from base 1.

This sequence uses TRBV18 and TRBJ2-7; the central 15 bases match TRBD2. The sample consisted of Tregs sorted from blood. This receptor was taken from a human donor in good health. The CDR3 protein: CASSPSGLAGGYSNEQYF. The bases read TGTGCCAGCTCACCCTCGGGACTAGCGGGGGGCTATTCTAACGAGCAGTACTTC.